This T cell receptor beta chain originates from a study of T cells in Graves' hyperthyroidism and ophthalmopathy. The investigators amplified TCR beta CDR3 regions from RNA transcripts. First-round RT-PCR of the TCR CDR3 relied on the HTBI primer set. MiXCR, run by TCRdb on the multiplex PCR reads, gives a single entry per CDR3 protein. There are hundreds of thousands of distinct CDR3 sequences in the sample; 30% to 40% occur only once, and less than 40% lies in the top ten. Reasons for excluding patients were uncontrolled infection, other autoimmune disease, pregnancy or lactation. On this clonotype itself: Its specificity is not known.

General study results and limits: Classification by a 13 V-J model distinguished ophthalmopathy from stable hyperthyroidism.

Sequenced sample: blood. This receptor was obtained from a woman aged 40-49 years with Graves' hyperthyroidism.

Here the CDR3 DNA reads TGTGCCAGCAGCCCCCTAGGACTTAGCTCCTACGAGCAGTACTTC. Its translation is CASSPLGLSSYEQYF. The genes are TRBV6-5 and TRBJ2-7, with a tentative D call TRBD2 (5 bases). This CDR3 has 15 amino acids. Trimming took 6 bases from V and 0 from J, leaving 15 bases between them. In germline, CDR1 is MNHEY, CDR2 SVGAGI.